Listed here are 17 T cell receptor beta chains from one sample, sequenced in a study of CD8 T cells in ankylosing spondylitis. MiXCR was run by TCRdb on the 5' RACE reads, yielding one entry per CDR3 protein. Of about 36,000 distinct CDR3 sequences listed, around 6.2% were seen once; the top ten hold less than 15%. Sequencing used blood, either unsorted or a sorted T cell fraction (not recorded which). All receptors come from a male donor with ankylosing spondylitis or in good health (not recorded which).

Ten or more counts support this clonotype. The chain links TRBV20-1 to TRBJ2-6, with 7 bases fitting TRBD1. Germline values: CDR1 DFQATT, CDR2 SNEGSKA (reference sequence). The CDR3 loop spans 13 amino acids. V gave up 7 bases and J gave up 7 bases; unmatched junction bases: 7. The chain's CDR3 is CSVLQGSANVLTF. The CDR3 coding sequence is TGCAGTGTCCTACAGGGGTCCGCCAACGTCCTGACTTTC.

This clonotype has a count of ten or more. This sequence joins TRBV25-1 and TRBJ2-7, with D possibly being TRBD1 (6 bases). The V gene's germline CDR1 is MGHDK and CDR2 SYGVNS. Trimming left V 3 bases short and J 4 bases short, with 13 bases between. CDR3 length equals 14 residues. CDR3 region: CASSDVQGRYEQYF. The CDR3 region has the DNA TGTGCCAGCAGTGACGTACAGGGAAGGTACGAGCAGTACTTC.

This clonotype was counted many times. This chain connects TRBV5-1 to TRBJ1-5; D call uncertain. CDR3 size: 13 residues. Deletions cut 2 bases from V and 5 bases from J, with 8 bases between. The V gene's germline CDR1 is SGHRS and CDR2 YFSETQ. The DNA of the CDR3 is TGCGCCAGCAGCTTATACCAGGATCAGCCCCAGCATTTT. The encoded protein is CASSLYQDQPQHF.

This clonotype has at least ten counts. The rearrangement links TRBV7-9 to TRBJ2-5; D could derive from TRBD1 or TRBD2 (5 bases each). Per germline, CDR1 SEHNR and CDR2 FQNEAQ (reference sequence). The V end lost 5 bases, the J end lost 3 bases, and 13 bases lay between the germline ends. The CDR3 has 14 residues. CDR3 in DNA: TGTGCCAGCAGCCTCACATTGGGGGAAGAGACCCAGTACTTC. It is translated as CASSLTLGEETQYF.

The sample holds many counts of this clonotype. This chain joins TRBV20-1 and TRBJ1-6; TRBD1 might be the D (6 bases). Germline lookup yields CDR1 DFQATT and CDR2 SNEGSKA (reference sequence). The CDR3 sequence is 15 residues long. The V end was cut by 0 bases, the J end by 5 bases, with 11 bases between. CDR3 bases: TGCAGTGCTAGAGAGACAGGATGGGATAATTCACCCCTCCACTTT. Translating it yields CSARETGWDNSPLHF.

In this sample, this clonotype turned up many times. The chain joins TRBV18 to TRBJ2-7; the D gene could be TRBD1 or TRBD2 (5 bases each). Germline CDR1 KGHSH, CDR2 LQKENI. Trimming left V 2 bases short and J 6 bases short, with 5 bases between. The CDR3 is made up of 11 amino acids. CDR3 loop: CASSPGTEQYF. The CDR3 DNA follows: TGTGCCAGCTCACCAGGGACCGAGCAGTACTTC.

This clonotype was found many times. The J gene is TRBJ2-7, the V gene TRBV14; tentative D call: TRBD1 (6 bases). The CDR3 extends over 12 amino acids. The V gene lost 4 bases and the J gene lost 7 bases, with 11 bases spanning the gap. CDR1 and CDR2 from the germline V gene are SGHDN and FVKESK. The CDR3 DNA is TGTGCCAGCAGCCTAACCGGACAGGAGCAGTACTTC. It specifies CASSLTGQEQYF.

In its sample, this clonotype was seen many times. V usage is TRBV20-1 and J usage is TRBJ2-3; unclear D gene. Germline assignment: CDR1 DFQATT and CDR2 SNEGSKA (reference sequence). The CDR3 is made up of 16 amino acids. Between the trimmed V and J ends, which lost 0 bases and 5 bases, there was a span of 18 bases. CDR3 DNA: TGCAGTGCTAGAGATCATCGAGCTAGGCATAGAGATACGCAGTATTTT. It codes for CSARDHRARHRDTQYF.

This clonotype has at least ten counts. The V call is TRBV5-1, the J call TRBJ2-5, with a possible D match to TRBD1 (6 bases). V was shortened by 0 bases and J by 4 bases, with 13 bases between the two germline ends. CDR1 is SGHRS, CDR2 YFSETQ, per germline. This CDR3 comprises 15 residues. CDR3 amino acids: CASSLDTGRIETQYF. CDR3 sequence (DNA): TGCGCCAGCAGCTTGGATACAGGGCGAATAGAGACCCAGTACTTC.

This clonotype was counted ten times or more. J is TRBJ1-1 and V is TRBV7-9; no clear D gene. The germline V gene has CDR1 SEHNR and CDR2 FQNEAQ (reference sequence). CDR3 size: 13 residues. V shed 3 bases and J shed 4 bases, with 9 bases lying between them. The CDR3 reads CASSFTQSTEAFF. The CDR3 DNA is TGTGCCAGCAGCTTCACTCAGTCCACTGAAGCTTTCTTT. Full variable domain (outside the CDR3, taken from reference TRBV7-9 and TRBJ1-1): DTGVSQNPRHKITKRGQNVTFRCDPISEHNRLYWYRQTLGQGPEFLTYFQNEAQLEKSRLLSDRFSAERPKGSFSTLEIQRTEQGDSAMYLCASSFTQSTEAFFGQGTRLTVV.

Ten or more counts support this clonotype. The chain links TRBV20-1 to TRBJ2-7; D ambiguous. Trimming removed 4 bases from V and 7 bases from J, with 8 bases in between. CDR1 is DFQATT and CDR2 is SNEGSKA in the germline V gene (reference sequence). The CDR3 is 10 amino acids. CDR3 loop: CSATYGEQYF. The CDR3, as DNA: TGCAGTGCTACCTATGGGGAGCAGTACTTC.

The table lists this clonotype with many counts. This sequence joins TRBV15 and TRBJ2-5; D gene uncertain. V lost 1 base, J lost 3 bases, and 6 bases lay in between. Germline CDR1 is LNHNV and CDR2 is YYDKDF (reference sequence). The CDR3 has 13 amino acids. CDR3 loop: CATSRVPEETQYF. DNA for the CDR3: TGTGCCACCAGCAGAGTGCCCGAAGAGACCCAGTACTTC.

Sample share makes this clonotype medium-sized. The chain uses TRBV6-2 or TRBV6-3 and TRBJ1-5; D is unclear. The CDR3 loop spans 13 amino acids. V lost 7 bases, J lost 1 base, and 8 bases lay in between. The germline V gene has CDR1 MNHEY and CDR2 SVGEGT. Here the CDR3 DNA reads TGTGCCAGCACAGGAGGAAGCAATCAGCCCCAGCATTTT. This encodes CASTGGSNQPQHF.

A word on this clonotype: A much larger clone differs from this one at a single base, so this may be a read error. The genes are TRBV28 and TRBJ1-5; a weak D match, TRBD1 (6 bases). Germline CDR1 is MDHEN and CDR2 is SYDVKM. V was pared by 4 bases and J by 5 bases, with 15 bases between. CDR3 length equals 15 residues. The CDR3 region is CASSSSGGGHQPQHF. The CDR3 DNA reads as TGTGCCAGCAGTTCCAGTGGGGGGGGGCATCAGCCCCAGCATTTT.

This clonotype has at least ten counts. The rearrangement joins TRBV19 to TRBJ2-4, with TRBD2 matching 10 bases. V lost 5 bases, J lost 8 bases, and 3 bases stayed unmatched. The CDR3 has 13 amino acids. Looked up from germline, CDR1 is LNHDA and CDR2 is SQIVND (reference sequence). The CDR3 bases are TGTGCCAGTAGTGCCGGGACTAGCGACATTCAGTACTTC. Translating gives CASSAGTSDIQYF.

This clonotype occurred many times. One junction end disagrees with the germline gene, perhaps due to a read error. This chain joins TRBV28 and TRBJ2-4; D gene uncertain. Germline V lookup: CDR1 MDHEN, CDR2 SYDVKM. The CDR3 has 15 residues. The CDR3 is CASGFAEGAKNIQYF. CDR3 nucleotide sequence: TGTGCCAGCGGTTTTGCGGAAGGGGCCAAAAACATTCAGTACTTC.

This clonotype was counted ten times or more. The V gene is TRBV29-1, the J gene TRBJ2-1; 8 bases match TRBD1. The junction had 1 base not matched to a gene; V was cut back by 3 bases and J by 6 bases. CDR1 and CDR2 from the germline V gene are SQVTM and ANQGSEA. This CDR3 contains 12 residues. CDR3 DNA sequence: TGCAGCGTTGAGGACAGGGTCAATGAGCAGTTCTTC. Its protein product is CSVEDRVNEQFF.